This T cell receptor beta chain is from a study of cytomegalovirus exposure and HLA in healthy donors (dated by TCRdb to between 2016 and 2019). With regard to the full study: An earlier analysis of approximately 600 of the donors reported roughly 300 Gb of sequence data and roughly 100 million unique TCR beta sequences from roughly 200 million T cells. The number of typed donors differed by locus: about 620-630 for A, B, C, DRB1 and DQB1; some 500 for DQA1; some 610 for DPA1; and around 490 for DPB1. The T cell repertoires of roughly 660 subjects were profiled by immunosequencing and related to cytomegalovirus serostatus. HLA typing included class I and class II loci at four-digit resolution. The genetic ancestry cluster associated with self-reported Caucasian donors included about 81% of the roughly 400 genotyped donors. To predict cytomegalovirus infection status, the study brought together high-throughput TCR immunosequencing, statistical association of individual TCRs with disease status, and machine learning. Across around 400 genotyped donors of the cohort, an average of approximately 240,000 unique TCR beta nucleotide sequences per donor were sequenced, and approximately 17% of those sequences were non-productive. All discovery cohort repertoires had been generated using a single sequencing platform. The study aimed to test whether signatures of past pathogen exposure could be identified by cataloging public T cell receptors. A later analysis re-analyzed previously published TCR beta repertoires from 660 or so donors and added high-resolution HLA genotyping to study TCR occurrence patterns. Around 330 gigabases of sequencing data and about 92 million unique TCR sequences made up an early release that covered nearly 650 HLA-typed donors. A separate validation cohort of over 95 different subjects was used in addition to the roughly 620-subject first cohort. Rather than drawing on any new phenotypic data, the later analysis identified candidate immune exposures from TCR beta sequences and the way those sequences occurred across donors. Roughly 5 DR-DQ haplotypes were handled as single units for association and clustering because linkage in the cohort was strong. In a later genetic analysis, genome-wide SNP genotypes for about three fifths of the 666 donors were used, and that subset was treated as a discovery cohort. Donor age, sex, ethnicity and CMV serostatus were collected together with the repertoire data. An earlier analysis of a few hundred of the donors applied high-throughput TCR beta sequencing to assess whether each TCR beta V gene segment acted as functional or pseudogenic.

From its cysteine to its phenylalanine, the CDR3 spans 13 amino acids. Only the CDR3 DNA is retained, 39 bases long and in frame from the first base. The junction shows trimming of 4 bases on V and 4 bases on J, plus 10 bases between the germline ends. The germline V gene (reference sequence) yields LNHDA for CDR1 and SQIVND for CDR2. This clone was recorded only once. Its antigen has not been determined. Per-base quality was not reported, and no clone a single base away is much larger than it. Library preparation employed the immunoSEQ multiplex PCR assay. A mixture of 60 forward primers for TCR Vbeta segments and 13 reverse primers for TCR Jbeta segments was used in the multiplex PCR. The CDR3 region of rearranged TCR beta genes was amplified from genomic DNA with a multiplex PCR assay. Amplified TCR beta libraries were sequenced as 87-base-pair reads on the Illumina HiSeq System. The authors processed their data as follows. A later analysis counted approximately 74 million unique TCR beta chains across the 690 or so repertoires, and roughly 9.9 million of these chains were shared by at least two donors. To remove PCR and sequencing errors, raw reads were error-corrected and collapsed into unique sequences using a nearest-neighbor algorithm that merged closely related sequences. V, D and J gene segments were assigned by aligning CDR3 sequences to IMGT reference sequences. For a sequence to be retained, at least a six-nucleotide match to both a V gene segment and a J gene segment was required. Rearrangements were classified as productive when the CDR3 lacked stop codons and remained in frame with V and J, and all other rearrangements were classified as non-productive. CDR3 was defined according to IMGT convention as the region running from the second conserved V-encoded cysteine to the conserved J-encoded phenylalanine. Sequences without an unambiguous match to a single V gene segment were excluded from the earlier analysis of almost 600 of the donors. In an earlier analysis of 587 of the donors, a V segment was called functional when productive rearrangements were above 56.7%, and segregating when the standard deviation between donors exceeded 5%. A statistical classification framework was built for diagnosing cytomegalovirus status from the catalog of TCR beta chain sequences. In a later analysis, V and J genes were assigned by comparing TCR nucleotide sequences against IMGT/GENE-DB human TR gene sequences. In a later analysis, CDR3 sequences and most-parsimonious VDJ recombination scenarios were assigned using the TCRdist pipeline. In a later analysis, each TCR beta chain was defined by its CDR3 amino acid sequence together with its V-gene family, and reads without a unique V-gene family were excluded. In a later analysis, fewer than 600 highly shared, low-generation-probability nucleotide sequences were removed to address suspected cross-contamination and a sequencing artifact. A later analysis calculated a clonal expansion index for each public chain from normalized within-repertoire ranks of inferred template counts. In a later analysis, generation probabilities were computed with a VDJ recombination model fitted to out-of-frame rearrangements, and the resulting probabilities were checked against IGoR. In a later analysis, TCR-TCR, TCR-HLA and TCR-CMV co-occurrence was scored with hypergeometric tests, and a repertoire-size bias correction was applied to TCR pairs. In a later analysis, false discovery rates were estimated by permuting HLA or CMV assignments 20 times. In a later analysis, co-occurring TCRs were grouped using DBSCAN, and TCRdist sequence similarity was added for clustering within HLA-allele-positive subsets. Co-occurrence clustering excluded repertoires with fewer than 30,000 or more than 120,000 public chains, plus five with anomalous nucleotide sharing. In its TCRdb copy, this immuneACCESS table keeps in-frame sequences only and misses some clones. Where compared with another copy, unresolved V genes explain less than half of these, and the others have no known cause. The DNA gave D and trimming, while V, J and clone size come from that table. This sample has approximately 240,000 clones in its table, and around four fifths of those were observed once. In total, the top ten clones hold around 2.9% of the sample.

In total, about 650 healthy bone marrow donors made up the cohort. Cohort members were all nominally healthy when sampled, although unrecorded immune exposures were likely present. The donor was CMV seropositive and was included in the group of around 300 seropositive cohort members. A peripheral blood sample was provided by each donor, and peripheral blood mononuclear cells were used for TCR beta sequencing. Genomic DNA extraction from the blood cell samples was performed with the Qiagen DNeasy Blood Extraction Kit. The research as a whole found: Across donors, most TCR sequences were observed very rarely, whereas some public TCRs were present in many individuals. In this cohort, only TCR beta chains were sequenced, and detectable features were limited by the absence of alpha or paired-chain data. The study listed 150 to 200 TCR beta chains as associated with cytomegalovirus. A further reported finding was that TCR beta sequences accurately predicted the HLA-A and HLA-B alleles for most subjects in the first cohort. A few of the identified cytomegalovirus-associated TCR beta chains were confirmed in vitro to be specific for cytomegalovirus antigens. Most CMV-associated TCR beta chains appeared to be HLA-restricted in a later analysis, and the HLA associations seemed to be driven largely by CMV exposure. A later analysis reported that several top co-occurrence clusters appeared linked to parvovirus B19, influenza, CMV and Epstein-Barr virus. The classifier was reported to diagnose cytomegalovirus status with high specificity and sensitivity in both the original cohort and the validation cohort. The sequencing pipeline was judged likely to have produced a cluster of highly shared sequence variants as a technical artifact. Correlated functional status among segregating V segments might be attributable to linkage disequilibrium, but an unknown experimental factor could not be ruled out. Some IMGT-functional V segments, including TRBV6-2 and TRBV6-3, could not be distinguished by the 87-base-pair reads and were therefore excluded. For the cohort, immune exposure information was limited to CMV serostatus. When HLA alleles, especially DR and DQ, strongly co-occurred, TCR associations were difficult to assign to individual alleles. In a later analysis, HLA-associated TCR beta chains showed more clonal expansion and lower generation probabilities than non-associated chains that were equally common. Compared with the roughly 700-donor mean, donors in an Asian-associated ancestry cluster had fewer N-insertions in productive TCRs, according to a later genetic analysis. A later genetic analysis associated a missense DCLRE1C variant with V-gene and J-gene trimming of TCR beta chains, and an independent cohort replicated the association. HLA typing was unavailable for some donors at each locus, so association tests used only the typed subset. It was suggested by the authors that the approach could potentially be generalized to other disease states and immunological phenotypes. In a later analysis, the rate of TCR association differed among HLA loci, with DRB1 alleles having the most associated TCRs and HLA-C alleles having the fewest. The earlier analysis of approximately 590 of the donors excluded roughly 17 rarely observed V segments, including chromosome 9 orphons, because counts were too low. An earlier analysis of approximately 600 of the donors showed that most TCR beta V segments appeared in productive rearrangements either about 87% or about 30% of the time, which broadly matched IMGT annotations. At a false discovery rate of 0.05, a later analysis linked 15,000 to 20,000 TCR beta sequences to specific HLA alleles. Roughly uniform sequencing depth across donors was assumed in presence/absence analyses, although this assumption may not hold.

Specimen: PBMCs. The chain couples TRBV19 to TRBJ1-2; D gene: possibly TRBD1, on 5 matching bases. This sequence originates from a woman aged 55-70 years in good health and CMV-seropositive. The CDR3 protein is CASSNGGVYGYTF. The DNA is TGTGCCAGTAGTAACGGAGGGGTCTATGGCTACACCTTC.